One sample yielded the 26 T cell receptor beta chains listed below, sequenced in a study of shared clonotypes between healthy human individuals. TCRdb's copy holds only in-frame clones and misses some; the assay was immunoSEQ multiplex PCR. Found here are 450,000 to 500,000 clones, around 80% of them singletons; the top ten hold 10% to 15%. The sequenced material came from PBMCs. The receptors come from a woman aged 40 to 55 in good health. Some clones in this sample may be carry-over from other donors' samples.

V usage is TRBV7-9 and J usage is TRBJ2-2; D possibly corresponds to TRBD2 (6 bases). Germline V CDR1 and CDR2: SEHNR, FQNEAQ (reference sequence). This CDR3 is 15 amino acids long. V was trimmed by 4 bases and J by 5 bases, leaving 14 bases between them. The CDR3 loop reads CASSYLGGWTGELFF. Here the CDR3 DNA reads TGTGCCAGCAGCTACCTCGGGGGATGGACCGGGGAGCTGTTTTTT.

The chain combines TRBV28 with TRBJ2-7, with TRBD2 matching over 12 bases. Trimming cost V 6 bases and J 6 bases; bases outside gene matches: 6. The CDR3 is 14 amino acids. CDR1 and CDR2 from the germline V gene are MDHEN and SYDVKM. The CDR3 spells CASRVTTSGSEQYF. CDR3 DNA sequence: TGTGCCAGCAGGGTAACGACTAGCGGGAGCGAGCAGTACTTC.

This chain links TRBV5-4 with TRBJ2-1; D possibly matches TRBD1 or TRBD2 (6 bases each). Germline loops: CDR1 SGHNT, CDR2 YYREEE (reference sequence). Deletions cut 2 bases from V and 5 bases from J, with 14 bases between. The CDR3 loop spans 15 amino acids. The CDR3 protein is CASSFMTGGDNEQFF. CDR3 nucleotide sequence: TGTGCCAGCAGCTTTATGACAGGCGGGGACAATGAGCAGTTCTTC.

V and J are TRBV10-3 and TRBJ2-7; D remains ambiguous. This CDR3 has 12 residues. The germline CDR1 and CDR2 sequences are ENHRY and SYGVKD. The V and J ends lost 4 bases and 7 bases respectively, with 11 bases between them. The CDR3 DNA is TGTGCCATCAGTGGTTGGCAGGAGGAGCAGTACTTC. This gives the protein CAISGWQEEQYF.

DNA for the CDR3: TGTGCCAGCAGCCCCTGGACTAGCGGGAGTTCCGATACGCAGTATTTT. This gives the protein CASSPWTSGSSDTQYF. This sequence joins TRBV5-8 and TRBJ2-3; 13 bases align to TRBD2. Trimming took 4 bases from V and 6 from J; bases not matched to a gene: 8. This CDR3 region has 16 residues. The germline gives CDR1 SGHTS, CDR2 YDEGEE.

This sequence joins TRBV28 and TRBJ1-4; TRBD1 aligns across 10 bases. J gave up 0 bases and V 10 bases, and 2 bases lay outside the gene matches. The CDR3 is made up of 14 amino acids. Germline-derived CDR1 and CDR2 are MDHEN and SYDVKM. The CDR3 sequence is CATGQGATNEKLFF. CDR3 in DNA: TGTGCCACCGGACAGGGGGCAACTAATGAAAAACTGTTTTTT.

This clone was seen only a few times. This chain connects TRBV28 to TRBJ1-5, with unresolved D. Germline V gives CDR1 MDHEN, CDR2 SYDVKM. This CDR3 has 14 residues. Trimming cost V 4 bases and J 7 bases, with 14 bases left between them. The CDR3 loop reads CASSSAVLGQPQHF. For the CDR3, the DNA is TGTGCCAGCAGTTCCGCCGTCCTGGGCCAGCCCCAGCATTTT.

This clone was detected only a few times. This likely traces to a read error, being one base from a far larger clone. J is TRBJ1-1 and V is TRBV9; D gene ambiguous. Looked up from germline, CDR1 is SGDLS and CDR2 is YYNGEE. Trimming cost V 0 bases and J 5 bases, with 8 bases left between them. The CDR3 has 13 amino acids. The CDR3 loop reads CASSVGPGTEAFF. The CDR3 region has the DNA TGTGCCAGCAGCGTAGGACCGGGGACTGAAGCTTTCTTT.

As DNA, the CDR3 is TGCGCCAGCAGCTCAAGGACTAGCGCCTACGAGCAGTACTTC. Its translation: CASSSRTSAYEQYF. This rearrangement joins TRBV5-1 to TRBJ2-5; TRBD2 agrees at 9 bases. The DNA end lines up better with TRBJ2-7; the J call may be wrong. From germline, CDR1 is SGHRS and CDR2 YFSETQ. CDR3 length: 14 residues.

The chain links TRBV5-1 to TRBJ2-3, with D maybe TRBD2 (5 bases). V gave up 0 bases and J gave up 0 bases, with 8 bases separating them. CDR3 length equals 15 residues. Germline CDR1 and CDR2: SGHRS and YFSETQ. The CDR3 region is CASSLAGSSTDTQYF. The DNA for the CDR3 is TGCGCCAGCAGCTTGGCGGGGTCCAGCACAGATACGCAGTATTTT.

This clone was counted ten times or more. V and J are TRBV11-1 and TRBJ2-7; D gene uncertain. Germline V gene sequence: CDR1 SGHAT, CDR2 FQDESV (reference sequence). With 5 bases removed from V and 2 bases from J, the gap between germline ends came to 16 bases. The CDR3 totals 15 residues. The CDR3 nucleotides read TGTGCCAGCAGCCCCCGCGACATGGGTGCCTACGAGCAGTACTTC. This translates into CASSPRDMGAYEQYF.

The gene calls are TRBV29-1 and TRBJ2-4, with a tentative D call TRBD1 (6 bases). In germline, CDR1 is SQVTM, CDR2 ANQGSEA. This CDR3 region has 14 residues. The V gene lost 4 bases and the J gene lost 8 bases, with 18 bases spanning the gap. The DNA of the CDR3 is TGCAGCGTTGGGGGTCAGGGGAGCACGGACATTCAGTACTTC. This gives the protein CSVGGQGSTDIQYF.

V is TRBV6-1 and J is TRBJ2-1; 11 nucleotides line up with TRBD2. In germline, CDR1 is MNHNS, CDR2 SASEGT. The CDR3 has 19 residues. Trimming at V came to 4 bases and at J to 0 bases, leaving 11 bases not matched to a gene. For the CDR3, the DNA is TGTGCCAGCAGTGGACTAGCGGGAAGGGTCGTAAGCTCCTACAATGAGCAGTTCTTC. Translated: CASSGLAGRVVSSYNEQFF.

A word on this clone: In the same sample, other DNA sequences code for this CDR3. The J gene is TRBJ2-3, the V gene TRBV19; D perhaps matches TRBD2 (5 bases). The CDR3 extends over 14 amino acids. V was trimmed by 4 bases and J by 6 bases, leaving 14 bases between them. Per germline, CDR1 LNHDA and CDR2 SQIVND (reference sequence). The CDR3 sequence is CASSTPGLADTQYF. CDR3 DNA sequence: TGTGCCAGTAGTACCCCCGGACTGGCGGATACGCAGTATTTT.

The rearrangement uses TRBV5-6 and TRBJ2-1; 7 bases are shared with TRBD1. V was clipped by 0 bases and J by 0 bases; unmatched bases: 3. This CDR3 has 16 residues. CDR1 is SGHDT and CDR2 is YYEEEE in the germline V gene. The CDR3 region has the DNA TGTGCCAGCAGCTTGGGGGGACAGAGCTCCTACAATGAGCAGTTCTTC. Its protein is CASSLGGQSSYNEQFF.

The gene calls are TRBV18 and TRBJ2-1; D ambiguous. The CDR3 loop spans 16 amino acids. V dropped 3 bases and J dropped 4 bases, with 16 bases sitting between them. The germline V gene has CDR1 KGHSH and CDR2 LQKENI. CDR3 bases: TGTGCCAGCTCACCCGATACTACCCCATATTACAATGAGCAGTTCTTC. The encoded protein is CASSPDTTPYYNEQFF.

The chain joins TRBV2 to TRBJ2-5; D is unclear. This CDR3 region has 12 residues. The germline gives CDR1 SNHLY, CDR2 FYNNEI. V lost 6 bases to trimming and J lost 4 bases, with 9 bases between them. CDR3 nucleotide sequence: TGTGCCAGCAGCCCTGTGCGAGAGACCCAGTACTTC. It codes for CASSPVRETQYF.

This clone is a singleton in its sample. This chain joins TRBV18 and TRBJ1-1; a weak D match, TRBD1 (5 bases). The CDR3 extends over 15 amino acids. Trimming stripped 2 bases from V and 3 bases from J, with 13 bases between. The V gene's germline CDR1 is KGHSH and CDR2 LQKENI. The CDR3 coding sequence is TGTGCCAGCTCACCAGGCTACAGGCAGGACACTGAAGCTTTCTTT. Translated: CASSPGYRQDTEAFF. Using reference TRBV18 and TRBJ1-1 for the parts outside the CDR3, the full variable domain is NAGVMQNPRHLVRRRGQEARLRCSPMKGHSHVYWYRQLPEEGLKFMVYLQKENIIDESGMPKERFSAEFPKEGPSILRIQQVVRGDSAAYFCASSPGYRQDTEAFFGQGTRLTVV.

To note about this clone: In the same sample, other DNA sequences code for this CDR3. V gene TRBV7-3 combines with J gene TRBJ2-7; possibly TRBD2 for D (5 bases). The CDR3 spans 13 residues. Germline CDR1 and CDR2: SGHTA and FQGTGA. The V gene lost 0 bases and the J gene lost 3 bases, with 6 bases spanning the gap. In nucleotides, the CDR3 is TGTGCCAGCAGCTTAACCGGAGGCTACGAGCAGTACTTC. It encodes CASSLTGGYEQYF.

This rearrangement joins TRBV29-1 to TRBJ2-1; 11 nucleotides align to TRBD2. V dropped 3 bases and J dropped 0; count of bases not matched to a gene: 7. The CDR3 spans 17 residues. The germline V gene encodes CDR1 SQVTM and CDR2 ANQGSEA. The CDR3 DNA reads as TGCAGCGTTGAGCTAGCGGGAGGTCCGATCTCCTACAATGAGCAGTTCTTC. This encodes CSVELAGGPISYNEQFF.

This clone has only one observation. The V and J genes are TRBV30 and TRBJ1-6, with no clear D. The length of the CDR3 is 13 residues. V was clipped by 2 bases and J by 7 bases, with 9 bases between them. Germline assignment: CDR1 GTSNPN and CDR2 SVGIG (reference sequence). The CDR3 DNA sequence: TGTGCCTGGAGTAGGGAGGAAAATTCACCCCTCCACTTT. Its protein product is CAWSREENSPLHF.

The J gene is TRBJ2-5, the V gene TRBV9, with 12 bases identical to TRBD2. Per the germline V gene, CDR1 is SGDLS and CDR2 is YYNGEE. Losses at the gene ends were 3 bases for V and 5 bases for J; bases not matched to a gene: 14. CDR3 length equals 18 residues. This chain's CDR3 is CASSAGLAGLYAVETQYF. CDR3 sequence (DNA): TGTGCCAGCAGCGCGGGACTAGCGGGCCTATATGCGGTGGAGACCCAGTACTTC.

V usage is TRBV19 and J usage is TRBJ2-7; 11 nucleotides match TRBD2. V trimming: 6 bases; J trimming: 4 bases; junction bases outside the gene matches: 8. The CDR3 is 15 amino acids. Germline assignment: CDR1 LNHDA and CDR2 SQIVND (reference sequence). The CDR3 spells CASRRTSGSGYEQYF. The CDR3 nucleotides are TGTGCCAGTAGAAGAACTAGCGGGAGTGGGTACGAGCAGTACTTC.

The J gene is TRBJ2-7, the V gene TRBV5-1; 8 bases line up with TRBD1. CDR1 is SGHRS, CDR2 YFSETQ, per germline. The CDR3 is made up of 14 amino acids. With V trimmed by 0 bases and J by 3 bases, 2 bases remained unmatched. The CDR3 protein is CASSLETGVYEQYF. In DNA, the CDR3 is TGCGCCAGCAGCTTGGAGACAGGGGTCTACGAGCAGTACTTC.

The genes are TRBV5-6 and TRBJ2-1, with D possibly being TRBD1 or TRBD2 (5 bases each). This CDR3 has 16 amino acids. Germline-derived CDR1 and CDR2 are SGHDT and YYEEEE. Trimming left V 4 bases short and J 0 bases short, with 14 bases between. CDR3 nucleotides: TGTGCCAGCAGCCCTGGGACGGTTAGCTCCTACAATGAGCAGTTCTTC. The encoded protein is CASSPGTVSSYNEQFF.

The chain couples TRBV4-2 to TRBJ2-3; D uncertain. CDR1 and CDR2 from the germline V gene are LGHNA and YNFKEQ. V was cut by 0 bases and J by 3 bases, with 10 bases left in between. The CDR3 totals 15 residues. The CDR3 region has the DNA TGTGCCAGCAGCCAAGAAGTCCAGAGGACAGATACGCAGTATTTT. Its translation is CASSQEVQRTDTQYF.